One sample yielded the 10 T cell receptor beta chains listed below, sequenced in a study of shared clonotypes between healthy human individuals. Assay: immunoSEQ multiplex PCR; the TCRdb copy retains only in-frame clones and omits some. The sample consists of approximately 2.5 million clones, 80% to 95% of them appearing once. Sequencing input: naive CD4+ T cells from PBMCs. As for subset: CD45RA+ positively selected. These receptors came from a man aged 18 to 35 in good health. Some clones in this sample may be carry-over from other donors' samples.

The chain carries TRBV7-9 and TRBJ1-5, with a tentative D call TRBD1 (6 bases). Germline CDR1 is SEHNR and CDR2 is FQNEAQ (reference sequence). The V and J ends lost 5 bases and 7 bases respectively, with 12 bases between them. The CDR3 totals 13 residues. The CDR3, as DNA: TGTGCCAGCAGCGTTAACAGGGCCCAGCCCCAGCATTTT. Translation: CASSVNRAQPQHF.

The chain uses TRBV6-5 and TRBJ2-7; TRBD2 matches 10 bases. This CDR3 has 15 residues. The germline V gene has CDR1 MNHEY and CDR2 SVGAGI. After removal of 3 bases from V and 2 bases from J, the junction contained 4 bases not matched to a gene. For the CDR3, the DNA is TGTGCCAGCAGTTATAGCGGGGGGAGGACCTACGAGCAGTACTTC. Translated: CASSYSGGRTYEQYF.

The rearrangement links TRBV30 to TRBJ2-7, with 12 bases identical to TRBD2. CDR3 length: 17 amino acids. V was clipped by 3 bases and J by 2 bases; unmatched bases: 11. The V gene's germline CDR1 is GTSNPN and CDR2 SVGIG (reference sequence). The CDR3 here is CAWRASTGTSGPYEQYF. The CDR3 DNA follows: TGTGCCTGGAGAGCTAGTACCGGGACTAGCGGGCCCTACGAGCAGTACTTC. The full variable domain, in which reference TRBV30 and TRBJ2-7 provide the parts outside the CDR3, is SQTIHQWPATLVQPVGSPLSLECTVEGTSNPNLYWYRQAAGRGLQLLFYSVGIGQISSEVPQNLSASRPQDRQFILSSKKLLLSDSGFYLCAWRASTGTSGPYEQYFGPGTRLTVT.

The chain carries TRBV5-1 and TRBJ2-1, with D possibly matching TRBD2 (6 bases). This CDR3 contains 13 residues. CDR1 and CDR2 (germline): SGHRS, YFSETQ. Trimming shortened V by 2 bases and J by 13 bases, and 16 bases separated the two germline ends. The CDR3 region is CASSFDPTGDQFF. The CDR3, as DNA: TGCGCCAGCAGCTTCGACCCTACGGGGGATCAGTTCTTC.

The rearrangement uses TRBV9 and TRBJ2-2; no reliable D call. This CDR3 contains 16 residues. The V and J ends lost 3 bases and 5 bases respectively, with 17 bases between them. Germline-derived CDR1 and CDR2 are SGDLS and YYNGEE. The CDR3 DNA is TGTGCCAGCAGCGCCGCCCCCGGTCCGGTGACCGGGGAGCTGTTTTTT. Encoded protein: CASSAAPGPVTGELFF.

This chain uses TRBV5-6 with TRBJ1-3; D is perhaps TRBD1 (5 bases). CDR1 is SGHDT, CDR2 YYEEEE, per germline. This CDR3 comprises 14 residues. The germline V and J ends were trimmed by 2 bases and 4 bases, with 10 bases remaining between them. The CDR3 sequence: CASSFRGPGNTIYF. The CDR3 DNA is TGTGCCAGCAGCTTTAGGGGACCCGGAAACACCATATATTTT.

The CDR3 spells CASTPGQGNYGYTF. CDR3 in DNA: TGTGCCAGCACGCCGGGACAGGGAAACTATGGCTACACCTTC. V and J are TRBV27 and TRBJ1-2; 9 nucleotides align to TRBD1. CDR1 MNHEY and CDR2 SMNVEV come from the germline V gene (reference sequence). With 7 bases clipped from V and 2 bases from J, the junction kept 5 bases outside the gene matches. This CDR3 is 14 amino acids long.

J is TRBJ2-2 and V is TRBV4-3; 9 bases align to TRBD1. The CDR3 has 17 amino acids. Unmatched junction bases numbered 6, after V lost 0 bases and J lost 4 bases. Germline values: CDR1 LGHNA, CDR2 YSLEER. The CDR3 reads CASSQEGTGWTTGELFF. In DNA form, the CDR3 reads TGCGCCAGCAGCCAAGAAGGGACAGGGTGGACCACCGGGGAGCTGTTTTTT.

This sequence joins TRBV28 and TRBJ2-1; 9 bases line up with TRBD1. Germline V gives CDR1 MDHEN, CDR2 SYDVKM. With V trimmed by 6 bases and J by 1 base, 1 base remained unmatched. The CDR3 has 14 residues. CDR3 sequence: CASRGQGSYNEQFF. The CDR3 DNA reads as TGTGCCAGCAGGGGACAGGGTTCCTACAATGAGCAGTTCTTC.

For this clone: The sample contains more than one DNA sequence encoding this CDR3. Here the CDR3 reads CASSPSSGRGETQYF. The CDR3 nucleotides read TGTGCCAGCAGCCCTTCTAGCGGGAGAGGGGAGACCCAGTACTTC. This sequence joins TRBV7-3 and TRBJ2-5, with 10 bases aligning to TRBD2. V lost 5 bases to trimming and J lost 5 bases; unmatched junction nucleotides: 8. Per germline, CDR1 SGHTA and CDR2 FQGTGA. The CDR3 is 15 amino acids.